The 8 T cell receptor beta chains below come from one sample, sequenced in a study of cytomegalovirus exposure and HLA in healthy donors. Researchers ran the PCR with 60 Vbeta and 13 Jbeta primers. Some clones are missing from TCRdb's copy, which holds only in-frame ones; the method was immunoSEQ multiplex PCR. Of 200,000 or so clones in the sample, 70% to 90% were seen once. Sequencing was carried out using PBMCs. These TCRs come from a young man in good health and CMV-seronegative.

Only a few counts were recorded for this clone. The chain carries TRBV28 and TRBJ2-7; perhaps TRBD2 as D (5 bases). Germline assignment: CDR1 MDHEN and CDR2 SYDVKM. This CDR3 has 15 amino acids. V lost 5 bases to trimming and J lost 5 bases, with 19 bases between them. CDR3 DNA sequence: TGTGCCAGCAGTCCCCCGCCGGGCTCCGGGGACGAGCAGTACTTC. This sequence encodes CASSPPPGSGDEQYF.

This chain links TRBV7-2 with TRBJ1-1, with no clear D. The V end was cut by 1 base, the J end by 2 bases, with 8 bases between. The germline V gene has CDR1 SGHTA and CDR2 FQGNSA. The CDR3 contains 14 residues. The CDR3 reads CASSLDRTNTEAFF. The CDR3 nucleotides are TGTGCCAGCAGCTTAGACAGAACCAACACTGAAGCTTTCTTT.

This chain connects TRBV7-2 to TRBJ2-7; D call uncertain. CDR3 size: 15 residues. CDR1 and CDR2 (germline): SGHTA, FQGNSA. Trimming shortened V by 2 bases and J by 2 bases, and 13 bases separated the two germline ends. CDR3 sequence: CASSLNGGAPYEQYF. In DNA, the CDR3 is TGTGCCAGCAGCTTAAATGGCGGTGCTCCCTACGAGCAGTACTTC.

The genes are TRBV27 and TRBJ2-2; D might be TRBD1 (6 bases). CDR1 is MNHEY, CDR2 SMNVEV, per germline (reference sequence). V was clipped by 8 bases and J by 3 bases, with 19 bases between them. The CDR3 totals 16 residues. The CDR3 reads CASQLLRTVHTGELFF. CDR3 nucleotide sequence: TGTGCCAGCCAGCTCCTTAGGACAGTTCACACCGGGGAGCTGTTTTTT.

The chain joins TRBV28 to TRBJ1-1, with 11 bases aligning to TRBD1. Germline V lookup: CDR1 MDHEN, CDR2 SYDVKM. V gave up 6 bases and J gave up 0 bases; unmatched junction bases: 12. The CDR3 length is 18 residues. Here the CDR3 DNA reads TGTGCCAGCAGCCTTTCCGGGACAGGGGGTGGAATGAACACTGAAGCTTTCTTT. This codes for CASSLSGTGGGMNTEAFF.

This clone has more than one count but fewer than ten. This chain connects TRBV7-2 to TRBJ2-3, with 11 bases fitting TRBD2. The V gene end was trimmed by 5 bases and the J gene end by 8 bases; junction bases not matched to a gene: 15. There are 17 residues in the CDR3. CDR1 and CDR2 from the germline V gene are SGHTA and FQGNSA. The CDR3 protein is CASSPGGGGLAESTQYF. CDR3 nucleotide sequence: TGTGCCAGCAGCCCCGGGGGAGGGGGACTAGCGGAATCTACGCAGTATTTT.

The CDR3 coding sequence is TGCGCCAGCAGCCCTGTACAGGGCCGGGCCACTGAAGCTTTCTTT. Translation gives CASSPVQGRATEAFF. The chain is built from TRBV5-1 and TRBJ1-1; a weak D match, TRBD1 (6 bases). The V gene lost 4 bases and the J gene lost 4 bases, with 17 bases spanning the gap. Looked up from germline, CDR1 is SGHRS and CDR2 is YFSETQ. This CDR3 comprises 15 residues.

The chain uses TRBV27 and TRBJ2-5, with TRBD2 as a possible D gene (6 bases). The better agreement between TRBJ2-7 and the DNA end casts doubt on the J call. Germline V lookup: CDR1 MNHEY, CDR2 SMNVEV (reference sequence). This CDR3 contains 16 residues. CDR3 sequence: CASSLSAGTLSYEQYF. CDR3 nucleotides: TGTGCCAGCAGTTTATCCGCAGGGACTCTTTCCTACGAGCAGTACTTC.